This record covers a single TCR beta chain. Its matching antigen is unknown. Repertoires were generated with immunoSEQ multiplex PCR, while TCRdb's copy carries only in-frame clones and drops some. The sample carries 130,000 to 150,000 clones, about 87% recorded once. V lost 5 bases to trimming and J lost 5 bases; unmatched junction nucleotides: 12. Germline assignment: CDR1 SEHNR and CDR2 FQNEAQ (reference sequence). There are 15 residues in the CDR3. This entry comes from a study of cytomegalovirus exposure and HLA in healthy donors. At the level of the study: The 600 to 800 first-cohort repertoires shared a platform with the 110 or so validation repertoires, as reported in a later analysis.

Overall study results and limits: High specificity and sensitivity for cytomegalovirus status were reported for the classifier. Some public TCRs appeared in many individuals, while most sequences were rare. According to a subsequent analysis, TCR clusters identified in the first cohort showed a tendency to co-occur across the 120 validation repertoires.

Input material: PBMCs. This TCR was recovered from a man younger than 35 in good health and CMV-seropositive. This chain joins TRBV7-9 and TRBJ2-7, with 7 bases identical to TRBD1. CDR3 region: CASSPLQGKKDEQYF. CDR3 sequence (DNA): TGTGCCAGCAGCCCCCTACAGGGGAAAAAGGACGAGCAGTACTTC.